The entry that follows covers one T cell receptor beta chain sequence. The data stem from a study of blood T cell repertoires in COVID-19. About the research overall: The United States, Italy and Spain were the sources of the acute and convalescent COVID-19 samples.

Enrollment of patients from Seattle took place during active infection, with longitudinal follow-up. In the study's own analysis: Amplification from reference gene primers served as the basis for estimated nucleated cell counts. Produced via immunoSEQ multiplex PCR; TCRdb's table is partial and in-frame only. For V, J and clone size, that table is used; D and trimming come from the DNA. The table has 150,000 to 200,000 clones, about 90% seen once. The receptor was derived from a man aged 30 to 45 with COVID-19, enrolled during active disease. Sequenced material: peripheral blood.

The CDR3 bases are TGTGCCAGCTCTACCGGGACAGCCAAGGGACAGCCCCAGCATTTT. Protein sequence: CASSTGTAKGQPQHF. This chain joins TRBV6-5 and TRBJ1-5, with 7 bases identical to TRBD1. The CDR3 extends over 15 amino acids. Germline CDR1 and CDR2: MNHEY and SVGAGI. The V segment lost 8 bases and the J segment 7 bases; nucleotides outside the gene matches: 14.